The 31 T cell receptor beta chains presented below share a single source sample, sequenced in a study of shared clonotypes between healthy human individuals. The naive CD8 subset, CD45RO-negative cells positively selected for CCR7, excluded terminally differentiated effector memory CD45RA+ cells. Sequenced by immunoSEQ multiplex PCR; TCRdb stores in-frame clones only, minus some. The table shows under 2,000,000 clones, with less than 95% occurring only once. The sequencing input was naive CD8+ T cells sorted from blood. Receptors were obtained from a man aged 18 to 29 in good health.

This chain joins TRBV5-4 and TRBJ2-3, with D unclear. Germline V gene data show CDR1 as SGHNT and CDR2 as YYREEE (reference sequence). The CDR3 loop spans 13 amino acids. V lost 3 bases and J 0 bases, leaving 5 bases between the germline ends. CDR3 in amino acids: CASSSHSTDTQYF. DNA for the CDR3: TGTGCCAGCAGCTCACACAGCACAGATACGCAGTATTTT.

The CDR3 is CASSQDLFSGPLSYNEQFF. The CDR3, as DNA: TGCGCCAGCAGCCAAGATTTATTTAGCGGGCCACTCTCCTACAATGAGCAGTTCTTC. The gene calls are TRBV4-3 and TRBJ2-1; TRBD2 matches 7 bases. This CDR3 is built from 19 residues. Germline trimming cut 0 bases from V and 0 bases from J; bases unmatched to any gene: 11. Germline V gene lookup returns CDR1 LGHNA and CDR2 YSLEER.

The chain is built from TRBV7-6 and TRBJ1-6; D possibly corresponds to TRBD1 (5 bases). The germline gives CDR1 SGHVS, CDR2 FNYEAQ. This CDR3 contains 15 residues. Deletions cut 6 bases from V and 3 bases from J, with 12 bases between. DNA of the CDR3: TGTGCCAGCAGTCCCGGGACGGACTATAATTCACCCCTCCACTTT. It is translated as CASSPGTDYNSPLHF.

CDR3 amino acids: CASTIRDRGPAPYGYTF. The CDR3 DNA is TGTGCCAGCACAATCCGGGACAGGGGGCCTGCACCGTATGGCTACACCTTC. The chain recombines TRBV2 with TRBJ1-2; 12 positions match TRBD1. With 7 bases clipped from V and 5 bases from J, the junction kept 14 bases outside the gene matches. The length of the CDR3 is 17 residues. Germline-derived CDR1 and CDR2 are SNHLY and FYNNEI. Full variable domain (remainder filled in from reference TRBV2 and TRBJ1-2): EPEVTQTPSHQVTQMGQEVILRCVPISNHLYFYWYRQILGQKVEFLVSFYNNEISEKSEIFDDQFSVERPDGSNFTLKIRSTKLEDSAMYFCASTIRDRGPAPYGYTFGSGTRLTVV.

The rearrangement links TRBV7-2 to TRBJ2-3; D not certain. The CDR3 is 14 residues long. Trimming left V 2 bases short and J 6 bases short, with 12 bases between. Germline CDR1 reads SGHTA; CDR2 reads FQGNSA. The CDR3 sequence is CASSLSPGYDTQYF. CDR3 nucleotide sequence: TGTGCCAGCAGCTTAAGTCCGGGCTACGATACGCAGTATTTT.

This chain links TRBV6-1 with TRBJ1-1, with D unresolved. The germline CDR1 and CDR2 sequences are MNHNS and SASEGT. The CDR3 length is 12 residues. V dropped 7 bases and J dropped 6 bases, with 12 bases sitting between them. The CDR3: CASTYYGAEAFF. CDR3 bases: TGTGCCAGCACCTACTACGGGGCTGAAGCTTTCTTT.

V and J are TRBV2 and TRBJ1-4; D unresolved. The V end was cut by 4 bases, the J end by 0 bases, with 9 bases between. The CDR3 loop spans 15 amino acids. CDR1 is SNHLY, CDR2 FYNNEI, per germline. The chain's CDR3 is CASSVQVATNEKLFF. The CDR3, as DNA: TGTGCCAGCAGTGTGCAGGTTGCAACTAATGAAAAACTGTTTTTT.

The chain uses TRBV7-6 and TRBJ2-2; D may be TRBD1 (6 bases). From germline, CDR1 is SGHVS and CDR2 FNYEAQ. With 4 bases removed from V and 4 bases from J, the gap between germline ends came to 13 bases. The CDR3 length is 15 residues. The CDR3 sequence: CASSSGVVGTGELFF. In nucleotides, the CDR3 is TGTGCCAGCAGCTCAGGGGTGGTGGGCACCGGGGAGCTGTTTTTT.

The rearrangement links TRBV9 to TRBJ1-1; weak D call: TRBD1 (6 bases). The germline gives CDR1 SGDLS, CDR2 YYNGEE. The ends were cut back, 3 bases at V and 5 bases at J, with 14 bases in the middle. The CDR3 has 14 residues. The CDR3 DNA follows: TGTGCCAGCAGCGCCGAGGGGGGAGGTACTGAAGCTTTCTTT. This codes for CASSAEGGGTEAFF.

This rearrangement joins TRBV5-5 to TRBJ1-2, with 8 bases that match TRBD1. Germline loops: CDR1 SGHKS, CDR2 YYEKEE (reference sequence). The CDR3 has 15 residues. With 6 bases clipped from V and 5 bases from J, the junction kept 12 bases outside the gene matches. CDR3 sequence reads: CASNPADRGVYGYTF. DNA for the CDR3: TGTGCCAGCAACCCCGCCGACAGGGGCGTGTATGGCTACACCTTC.

CDR3 in DNA: TGTGCCAGCGGGTTCGGTGCCTACGAGCAGTACTTC. It yields the protein CASGFGAYEQYF. The chain employs TRBV5-6 and TRBJ2-7; D is ambiguous. The V gene lost 7 bases and the J gene lost 2 bases, with 10 bases spanning the gap. Germline CDR1 is SGHDT and CDR2 is YYEEEE. The CDR3 spans 12 residues.

Of note for this clone: In the same sample, other DNA sequences code for this CDR3. The rearrangement links TRBV11-2 to TRBJ2-5; D not certain. In germline, CDR1 is SGHAT, CDR2 FQNNGV. Trimming removed 5 bases from V and 7 bases from J, with 8 bases in between. This CDR3 spans 11 amino acids. Here the CDR3 reads CASSLGVTQYF. CDR3 DNA sequence: TGTGCCAGCAGCCTAGGCGTGACCCAGTACTTC.

The rearrangement joins TRBV6-1 to TRBJ1-2, with D possibly TRBD1 on 6 matching bases. The CDR3 runs to 13 residues. Per the germline V gene, CDR1 is MNHNS and CDR2 is SASEGT. Trimming removed 8 bases from V and 3 bases from J, with 13 bases in between. CDR3 coding DNA: TGTGCCAGCGAGACAGGTTTTGACTATGGCTACACCTTC. The encoded protein is CASETGFDYGYTF.

The chain links TRBV9 to TRBJ2-1; TRBD1 aligns across 7 bases. This CDR3 is 15 amino acids long. CDR1 and CDR2 (germline): SGDLS, YYNGEE. The J segment lost 5 bases and the V segment lost 3 bases, leaving 8 bases of the junction unmatched. The chain's CDR3 is CASSAPGTAHNEQFF. The CDR3 coding sequence is TGTGCCAGCAGCGCACCCGGGACAGCGCACAATGAGCAGTTCTTC.

Worth noting for this clone: Other DNA sequences in this sample translate to the same CDR3. The gene calls are TRBV4-1 and TRBJ2-7; TRBD2 might be the D (5 bases). Germline V gene lookup returns CDR1 MGHRA and CDR2 YSYEKL. The CDR3 has 13 residues. V shed 3 bases and J shed 5 bases, with 11 bases lying between them. The CDR3 bases are TGCGCCAGCAGCCAGGCCGGAGGAGACGAGCAGTACTTC. It specifies CASSQAGGDEQYF.

The chain carries TRBV7-9 and TRBJ1-5; no clear D gene. CDR1 SEHNR and CDR2 FQNEAQ come from the germline V gene (reference sequence). The CDR3 length is 15 residues. V lost 5 bases and J 0 bases, leaving 11 bases between the germline ends. DNA for the CDR3: TGTGCCAGCAGCCCTCTGCTTTATAGCAATCAGCCCCAGCATTTT. Protein sequence: CASSPLLYSNQPQHF. Based on the CDR3 plus reference TRBV7-9 and TRBJ1-5, the full variable domain is DTGVSQNPRHKITKRGQNVTFRCDPISEHNRLYWYRQTLGQGPEFLTYFQNEAQLEKSRLLSDRFSAERPKGSFSTLEIQRTEQGDSAMYLCASSPLLYSNQPQHFGDGTRLSIL.

The rearrangement uses TRBV5-6 and TRBJ2-5; D ambiguous. The V gene's germline CDR1 is SGHDT and CDR2 YYEEEE. V lost 7 bases to trimming and J lost 4 bases, with 20 bases between them. There are 15 residues in the CDR3. CDR3 nucleotide sequence: TGTGCCAGCTCCCACCTCTGGGCGCAGCCAGAGACCCAGTACTTC. Its translation is CASSHLWAQPETQYF.

J is TRBJ2-7 and V is TRBV11-2; TRBD2 is a possible D gene (6 bases). The CDR3 has 15 amino acids. Germline-derived CDR1 and CDR2 are SGHAT and FQNNGV. Trimming removed 5 bases from V and 2 bases from J, with 16 bases in between. The CDR3 DNA is TGTGCCAGCAGCCCGTGGCGGGGTAGGCCCTACGAGCAGTACTTC. This translates into CASSPWRGRPYEQYF.

The V call is TRBV27, the J call TRBJ1-2; the D gene is possibly TRBD1 (5 bases). Trimming cost V 8 bases and J 4 bases, with 20 bases left between them. The germline V gene encodes CDR1 MNHEY and CDR2 SMNVEV (reference sequence). The length of the CDR3 is 15 residues. The CDR3 bases are TGTGCCAGCTTGGGACCCGCGGATCCCCTCTATGGCTACACCTTC. This encodes CASLGPADPLYGYTF.

V usage is TRBV6-1 and J usage is TRBJ2-7, with TRBD1 matching over 9 bases. This CDR3 comprises 13 residues. The germline gives CDR1 MNHNS, CDR2 SASEGT. Losses at the gene ends were 6 bases for V and 3 bases for J; bases not matched to a gene: 3. The CDR3, as DNA: TGTGCCAGCAGACAGGGGGCGGACTACGAGCAGTACTTC. Its translation is CASRQGADYEQYF.

As to this clone: The sample holds other DNA sequences that translate to the same CDR3. CDR3 in DNA: TGCGCCAGCAGCCAAGTTGGGAGCACAGATACGCAGTATTTT. Its translation is CASSQVGSTDTQYF. The V call is TRBV4-1, the J call TRBJ2-3; D unresolved. Per germline, CDR1 MGHRA and CDR2 YSYEKL. V was clipped by 1 base and J by 0 bases, with 5 bases between them. This CDR3 spans 14 amino acids.

V and J are TRBV5-6 and TRBJ1-1, with 7 bases aligning to TRBD1. The CDR3 runs to 13 residues. V was pared by 4 bases and J by 4 bases, with 4 bases of the junction left unmatched. Per germline, CDR1 SGHDT and CDR2 YYEEEE. This CDR3 is CASSQGEGTEAFF. CDR3 nucleotide sequence: TGTGCCAGCAGCCAGGGGGAGGGCACTGAAGCTTTCTTT.

Regarding this clone: Distinct nucleotide sequences in the sample also encode this CDR3. The CDR3 sequence: CASSPGTLNTEAFF. In nucleotides, the CDR3 is TGCGCCAGCAGCCCCGGGACCCTAAACACTGAAGCTTTCTTT. The chain recombines TRBV5-1 with TRBJ1-1, with a possible D match to TRBD1 (5 bases). The germline CDR1 and CDR2 sequences are SGHRS and YFSETQ. Trimming stripped 4 bases from V and 2 bases from J, with 12 bases between. The CDR3 runs to 14 residues.

The chain has TRBV14 and TRBJ2-6; D is ambiguous. The CDR3 runs 16 residues. Germline CDR1 SGHDN, CDR2 FVKESK. Trimming stripped 3 bases from V and 1 base from J, with 10 bases between. The CDR3 coding sequence is TGTGCCAGCAGCCAGAGCGACAAGTCTGGGGCCAACGTCCTGACTTTC. Translating it yields CASSQSDKSGANVLTF.

The sample holds one count of this clone. Other DNA sequences within the sample encode an identical CDR3. The V and J genes are TRBV9 and TRBJ2-5; no reliable D call. The CDR3 is made up of 14 amino acids. V lost 0 bases to trimming and J lost 1 base, with 7 bases between them. Germline-derived CDR1 and CDR2 are SGDLS and YYNGEE. This CDR3 reads CASSVAELQETQYF. The CDR3 coding sequence is TGTGCCAGCAGCGTAGCGGAACTCCAAGAGACCCAGTACTTC.

Of note for this clone: This sample also contains other DNA sequences that code for the same CDR3. This rearrangement joins TRBV5-4 to TRBJ2-5; D gene unclear. The CDR3 contains 12 residues. Germline lookup yields CDR1 SGHNT and CDR2 YYREEE (reference sequence). The germline V and J ends were trimmed by 0 bases and 5 bases, with 5 bases remaining between them. The CDR3 is CASSLDPETQYF. CDR3 sequence (DNA): TGTGCCAGCAGCTTGGATCCGGAGACCCAGTACTTC.

The rearrangement joins TRBV7-9 to TRBJ2-3; no firm D call. Germline CDR1 and CDR2: SEHNR and FQNEAQ (reference sequence). CDR3 size: 16 residues. V lost 1 base, J lost 4 bases, and 15 bases lay in between. In DNA form, the CDR3 reads TGTGCCAGCAGCTTAGGATTTGTCTCCACCCCAGATACGCAGTATTTT. It specifies CASSLGFVSTPDTQYF.

The chain carries TRBV7-9 and TRBJ1-2; TRBD1 matches 7 bases. Per germline, CDR1 SEHNR and CDR2 FQNEAQ (reference sequence). The CDR3 is 15 amino acids. The trim removed 5 bases at V and 4 bases at J, leaving 10 bases unmatched. The CDR3 bases are TGTGCCAGCAGCCCCCCTTCGACAGGGACCTATGGCTACACCTTC. Translation gives CASSPPSTGTYGYTF.

The chain recombines TRBV4-1 with TRBJ2-7, with D tentatively TRBD1 (6 bases). The CDR3 loop spans 14 amino acids. Trimming took 2 bases from V and 4 from J, leaving 12 bases between them. The germline V gene encodes CDR1 MGHRA and CDR2 YSYEKL. The chain's CDR3 is CASSQRQEIYEQYF. CDR3 in DNA: TGCGCCAGCAGCCAAAGACAGGAAATTTACGAGCAGTACTTC.

This clone has only one observation. The chain recombines TRBV5-6 with TRBJ1-1; no firm D call. Germline CDR1 and CDR2: SGHDT and YYEEEE. The CDR3 is made up of 14 amino acids. Trimming cost V 0 bases and J 0 bases, with 6 bases left between them. The CDR3 region has the DNA TGTGCCAGCAGCTTGGACAGCGTGAACACTGAAGCTTTCTTT. It translates to CASSLDSVNTEAFF.

This clone was observed a single time. V is TRBV4-1 and J is TRBJ2-1, with 10 bases fitting TRBD2. V shed 4 bases, J shed 9 bases, and the junction held 9 bases outside the gene matches. There are 15 residues in the CDR3. The germline CDR1 and CDR2 sequences are MGHRA and YSYEKL. CDR3 sequence: CASSPMERGGGEQFF. The CDR3 DNA follows: TGCGCCAGCAGCCCCATGGAGCGGGGGGGCGGTGAGCAGTTCTTC.